What follows are 14 T cell receptor beta chains derived from one specimen sequenced in a study of blood T cell repertoires in COVID-19. TCRdb keeps only in-frame clones here, not all; method: immunoSEQ multiplex PCR. In the table there are about 240,000 clones, about 80% of which are singletons. Source material: peripheral blood. These receptor sequences come from a woman at least 80 years old with acute or convalescent COVID-19.

The chain uses TRBV28 and TRBJ1-6, with D possibly TRBD1 on 5 matching bases. Germline V lookup: CDR1 MDHEN, CDR2 SYDVKM. This CDR3 has 15 residues. V was pared by 7 bases and J by 0 bases, with 10 bases between. The DNA of the CDR3 is TGTGCCAGCACCACGACAGTCTCCTATAATTCACCCCTCCACTTT. Translation: CASTTTVSYNSPLHF.

The CDR3 sequence is CASSPGTGVDQPQHF. The CDR3, as DNA: TGTGCCAGCAGCCCCGGGACAGGGGTGGATCAGCCCCAGCATTTT. The rearrangement links TRBV2 to TRBJ1-5; 10 bases fit TRBD1. V was clipped by 6 bases and J by 5 bases; unmatched bases: 7. Germline V gene sequence: CDR1 SNHLY, CDR2 FYNNEI. The CDR3 consists of 15 residues.

The chain is built from TRBV2 and TRBJ2-7, with TRBD1 identical over 7 bases. The V gene's germline CDR1 is SNHLY and CDR2 FYNNEI. The J segment lost 2 bases and the V segment lost 3 bases, leaving 7 bases of the junction unmatched. CDR3 length: 15 amino acids. The CDR3 DNA sequence: TGTGCCAGCAGTGATGGGAGCAGGGGGACCTACGAGCAGTACTTC. This encodes CASSDGSRGTYEQYF.

V usage is TRBV5-1 and J usage is TRBJ2-5; TRBD2 might be the D (5 bases). V was clipped by 4 bases and J by 1 base, with 11 bases between them. Germline loops: CDR1 SGHRS, CDR2 YFSETQ. The length of the CDR3 is 14 residues. CDR3 sequence reads: CASSPGSGQETQYF. The CDR3, as DNA: TGCGCCAGCAGCCCTGGCAGCGGCCAAGAGACCCAGTACTTC.

This sequence joins TRBV5-8 and TRBJ2-7; 11 bases match TRBD1. The V and J ends lost 4 bases and 5 bases, in that order; junction bases with no gene match: 8. This CDR3 contains 15 residues. Germline V gene lookup returns CDR1 SGHTS and CDR2 YDEGEE. CDR3 residues: CASSRGQGVWNEQYF. The CDR3 nucleotides read TGTGCCAGCAGCAGGGGACAGGGGGTATGGAACGAGCAGTACTTC.

Here the CDR3 reads CASSVGASGGSTGELFF. Written as DNA, the CDR3 is TGTGCCAGCAGCGTAGGAGCTAGCGGGGGGTCCACCGGGGAGCTGTTTTTT. The rearrangement joins TRBV9 to TRBJ2-2; TRBD2 aligns across 11 bases. The germline V gene encodes CDR1 SGDLS and CDR2 YYNGEE. This CDR3 has 17 residues. V lost 0 bases to trimming and J lost 4 bases; unmatched junction nucleotides: 5.

This chain joins TRBV28 and TRBJ1-1; tentatively, D is TRBD1 (6 bases). The length of the CDR3 is 17 residues. Germline V gives CDR1 MDHEN, CDR2 SYDVKM. Trimming took 2 bases from V and 4 from J, leaving 20 bases between them. The CDR3: CASSLTSYRVGTTEAFF. In DNA form, the CDR3 reads TGTGCCAGCAGTTTAACCTCCTACAGGGTTGGGACCACTGAAGCTTTCTTT.

This clone was observed once. The chain joins TRBV10-3 to TRBJ1-6, with a tentative D call TRBD1 (6 bases). CDR3 length: 14 residues. Trimming removed 4 bases from V and 9 bases from J, with 13 bases in between. CDR1 is ENHRY and CDR2 is SYGVKD in the germline V gene. The CDR3, as DNA: TGTGCCATCAGTGTGAACAGGGCGGGTTCACCCCTCCACTTT. Its protein product is CAISVNRAGSPLHF.

This clone was seen once. The sample contains more than one DNA sequence encoding this CDR3. This sequence joins TRBV11-2 and TRBJ2-7, with TRBD1 matching 8 bases. Trimming cost V 0 bases and J 2 bases; bases outside gene matches: 0. CDR3 length: 14 amino acids. The germline CDR1 and CDR2 sequences are SGHAT and FQNNGV. CDR3 amino acids: CASSLDRGPYEQYF. The CDR3 DNA is TGTGCCAGCAGCTTAGACAGGGGGCCCTACGAGCAGTACTTC.

V gene TRBV6-2 or TRBV6-3 combines with J gene TRBJ1-4; D gene unclear. V gave up 6 bases and J gave up 5 bases, with 19 bases separating them. The CDR3 totals 16 residues. Germline assignment: CDR1 MNHEY and CDR2 SVGEGT. The CDR3 is CASSPDPSNYNEKLFF. The CDR3 DNA sequence: TGTGCCAGCAGCCCTGACCCATCAAACTACAATGAAAAACTGTTTTTT.

The chain recombines TRBV14 with TRBJ2-2; D is undetermined. V dropped 3 bases and J dropped 3 bases, with 5 bases sitting between them. CDR1 is SGHDN, CDR2 FVKESK, per germline. The CDR3 is 13 amino acids. The CDR3 protein is CASSQEYTGELFF. In DNA, the CDR3 is TGTGCCAGCAGCCAGGAGTACACCGGGGAGCTGTTTTTT.

V is TRBV12-3 or TRBV12-4 and J is TRBJ1-2; 9 nucleotides line up with TRBD1. V shed 5 bases and J 3 bases; nucleotides not matched to a gene: 1. The length of the CDR3 is 13 residues. CDR3 amino acids: CASSRDRDYGYTF. As DNA, the CDR3 is TGTGCCAGCAGTCGGGACAGGGACTATGGCTACACCTTC.

The chain uses TRBV18 and TRBJ1-5; D is unresolved. CDR3 length: 14 residues. V lost 2 bases to trimming and J lost 7 bases, with 12 bases between them. CDR1 is KGHSH and CDR2 is LQKENI in the germline V gene. CDR3 nucleotide sequence: TGTGCCAGCTCACCATCCCCGGCGGGACAGCCCCAGCATTTT. This gives the protein CASSPSPAGQPQHF.

The chain couples TRBV10-3 to TRBJ2-7; maybe TRBD1 (5 bases). Trimming cost V 2 bases and J 6 bases, with 17 bases left between them. The CDR3 contains 15 residues. The germline V gene has CDR1 ENHRY and CDR2 SYGVKD. The CDR3 loop is CAISERPDTLAEQYF. In nucleotides, the CDR3 is TGTGCCATCAGTGAGAGACCGGACACGCTTGCCGAGCAGTACTTC.